What follows is one T cell receptor (beta chain) and its context. Its cognate antigen is unknown. This entry belongs to a study of T cells expressing NK-cell markers. Whole-study findings and limits: Expanded NKG2C+ T cell clones were not confirmed as HCMV-specific.

TCRdb re-called the 5' RACE reads and shows each CDR3 protein once, DNA omitted. The table gives 350,000 to 500,000 distinct CDR3 sequences; the top ten clones make up less than 7.5% of it. This CDR3 has 13 residues. Germline lookup yields CDR1 DFQATT and CDR2 SNEGSKA (reference sequence). Sequencing used blood T cells: a sorted CD56 or NKG2C T cell subset, CD4+ or CD8+ T cells, or bulk PBMC T cells (not recorded which). The TCR sequence derives from a woman aged 18 to 75 in good health. The gene calls are TRBV20-1 and TRBJ2-3; the D call of TRBD2 rests on TCRdb alone, since no DNA is present to check it. The CDR3 is CSASGRAGDTQYF.